The present T cell receptor (beta chain) was sequenced within a study of T cell changes during pregnancy in multiple sclerosis (dated by TCRdb to the late 2010s). Regarding the research as a whole: Changes in the T cell repertoire over the course of pregnancy were examined in this study in women with multiple sclerosis.

To prepare the library, the immunoSEQ multiplex PCR assay was applied. TCRdb retrieved this table from immuneACCESS and kept in-frame rearrangements only. Not all clones are present; in checked studies, unresolved V genes account for under half, and no reason is known for the remainder. This sample gives 90,000 to 100,000 clones in total; 92% of them show up just once. The ten largest clones add up to 1.5% of the sample. In regard to this clone: Its binding antigen is unknown. No base-level quality is on record; no much larger clone is a single base apart.

For CDR1 and CDR2, the germline V gene lists KGHSH and LQKENI. For this chain, trimming is 3 bases at the V end and 4 bases at the J end, and the number of junction bases without a gene match is 7. The CDR3 sequence holds 16 residues, the cysteine and phenylalanine included. The read is trimmed to its CDR3 DNA, 48 bases read in frame from base 1. The sample in question was peripheral blood, obtained in the first trimester of pregnancy. The chain links TRBV18 with TRBJ2-3, and TRBD2 aligns with 10 junction nucleotides. This receptor was obtained from a female donor with multiple sclerosis, enrolled in a pregnancy study. Read as DNA, the sequence is TGTGCCAGCTCACCCGTAGCGGGAGGATTCGCAGATACGCAGTATTTT. Its product reads: CASSPVAGGFADTQYF.